Described below is a single TCR beta chain sequence and its context. Sequencing used immunoSEQ multiplex PCR; TCRdb keeps in-frame clones, though not all of them. In the table there are roughly 130,000 clones, 90% of which are singletons. The data stem from a study of control samples from healthy donors and cancer patients. The V gene's germline CDR1 is PRHDT and CDR2 FYEKMQ (reference sequence). Trimming stripped 0 bases from V and 6 bases from J, with 12 bases between. The CDR3 length is 14 residues. This TCR derives from a man aged 18 to 30 in good health. What was sequenced was blood. The chain links TRBV13 to TRBJ2-7; D tentatively reads TRBD1 or TRBD2 (5 bases each). The CDR3 DNA sequence: TGTGCCAGCAGCTTAGGTGGGGGAAAAATCGAGCAGTACTTC. Protein product: CASSLGGGKIEQYF.